The sequence of this T cell receptor beta chain was determined in a study of immune cell composition in non-small cell lung cancer. Study-wide findings and caveats: Clones >0.5% enriched in tumour were rarer in adenocarcinoma (about 35%) than squamous (75%). In adenocarcinoma, maximal tumour-associated clone frequency tracked TIL tumour reactivity. Lung squamous cell carcinoma tumours had significantly higher top 10 clone scores and productive clonality than lung adenocarcinoma.

Template was genomic DNA from frozen, unsorted single-cell suspensions. Remarks on this clone: Antigen: not known.

The method was immunoSEQ multiplex PCR; TCRdb's version includes in-frame clones alone and lacks a portion of them. Of 9,500 to 14,000 clones in the sample, around 60% were seen once. The receptor's source is a human donor with non-small cell lung cancer. Sequencing was performed on lung tumor tissue.

The CDR3 bases are TGTGCCAGCAGTCCGCTAGCGGGAGGCCGTGGGGTCACAGATACGCAGTATTTT. Translation gives CASSPLAGGRGVTDTQYF. This rearrangement joins TRBV28 to TRBJ2-3; 11 bases are shared with TRBD2. Germline V gives CDR1 MDHEN, CDR2 SYDVKM. CDR3 size: 18 residues. Trimming took 5 bases from V and 2 from J; bases not matched to a gene: 12.